This TCR beta chain was sequenced for a study of T cells in Graves' hyperthyroidism and ophthalmopathy. General observations from the study: Patients with ophthalmopathy were separated from those with stable hyperthyroidism by a 13 V-J model. In blood, most of the thyroid clonotypes expanded above 0.001 were also present.

The CDR3 runs to 16 residues. Germline values: CDR1 LGHDT, CDR2 YNNKEL (reference sequence). J lost 4 bases, V lost 4 bases, and 12 bases had no gene match. TCR beta CDR3 regions were amplified from RNA transcripts. TCR CDR3 underwent first-round RT-PCR with the HTBI primer set. TCRdb passed the multiplex PCR reads through MiXCR, listing each CDR3 protein once. The sample shows about 360,000 distinct CDR3 sequences, about 13% of them seen only once. This clonotype showed up many times. Its matching antigen is unknown. Graves' hyperthyroidism qualified as stable when ophthalmopathy did not progress within 18 months. Fresh peripheral blood, around 11 ml of it, supplied the PBMCs.

The chain joins TRBV3-1 to TRBJ2-5, with TRBD2 matching over 7 bases. The sequenced sample was blood. This receptor was identified in a woman under 30 with Graves' hyperthyroidism. The CDR3 spells CASSPPGGGPGETQYF. The DNA for the CDR3 is TGTGCCAGCAGCCCACCGGGGGGAGGGCCCGGAGAGACCCAGTACTTC.